This T cell receptor (beta chain) is drawn from a study of OX40 agonist ivuxolimab in advanced cancers. Study context: Among those treated, three patients had partial responses, one with hepatocellular carcinoma and two with cutaneous melanoma.

This table comes from immunoSEQ multiplex PCR, and its TCRdb copy is limited to in-frame clones, with some not included. The sample lists 74,000 or so clones; roughly 87% were seen once. Regarding the study as a whole: Some of the lowest clonal expansion was seen in partial responders at 0.1-3.0 mg/kg. On average, CD8+ T cells showed a greater number of expanded clones than CD4+. By week 6 at 0.1 to 3.0 mg/kg, blood CD4+ and CD8+ T cells had expanded clonally.

The CDR3 loop spans 15 amino acids. Germline values: CDR1 SGHTA, CDR2 FQGNSA. Trimming pared 3 bases from V and 2 bases from J, leaving 12 bases between. With respect to this clone: Its antigen remains unknown.

The sequencing here drew on CD4+ or CD8+ T cells sorted from blood, taken in a trial of the OX40 agonist ivuxolimab. V and J are TRBV7-2 and TRBJ2-3; a possible D gene is TRBD2 (6 bases). The clonotype originates from an adult with an advanced solid tumor such as melanoma, head and neck, liver or kidney cancer. The CDR3 coding sequence is TGTGCCAGCAGCTTTGTAGCGGAGGACACAGATACGCAGTATTTT. It specifies CASSFVAEDTDTQYF.